These T cell receptor beta chains were read from a single sample in a study of identifying expanded T cells in peripheral blood. Only in-frame clones appear in the TCRdb table, and some are missing; sequencing was by immunoSEQ multiplex PCR. Of 84,000 or so clones listed, roughly 90% are singletons. Sequences were obtained from blood. The receptor set was obtained from a person aged 18 to 70 in good health. Both conserved end residues are part of each CDR3. The D gene is left open where the match is weak. Size is stated for part of the rows, as once, few or many counts, or as a class when the clone is expanded.

D gene | clone size | J gene | V gene | CDR3 protein | CDR3 DNA
TRBD1 | - | TRBJ1-1 | TRBV7-6 | CASSFGTVNTEAFF | TGTGCCAGCAGCTTTGGGACAGTGAACACTGAAGCTTTCTTT
- | - | TRBJ1-1 | TRBV4-1 | CASSQAGEALDTEAFF | TGCGCCAGCAGCCAAGCCGGAGAAGCGCTTGACACTGAAGCTTTCTTT
- | - | TRBJ2-1 | TRBV5-1 | CASRFTPGLLDEQFF | TGCGCCAGCAGATTCACTCCGGGACTCCTGGATGAGCAGTTCTTC
- | - | TRBJ2-1 | TRBV2 | CASKDRSTYNEQFF | TGTGCCAGCAAGGACCGGAGCACCTACAATGAGCAGTTCTTC
- | - | TRBJ2-2 | TRBV27 | CASSFVGPGELFF | TGTGCCAGCAGTTTTGTGGGGCCTGGGGAGCTGTTTTTT
TRBD1 | - | TRBJ2-7 | TRBV12-5 | CASGLVLLDRGSHEQYF | TGTGCTAGTGGTTTGGTACTATTAGACAGGGGTTCCCACGAGCAGTACTTC
TRBD1 | - | TRBJ2-1 | TRBV2 | CASIKDRAGNEQFF | TGTGCCAGCATCAAGGACAGGGCCGGCAATGAGCAGTTCTTC
TRBD2 | - | TRBJ2-7 | TRBV7-8 | CASSLAVAAGSYEQYF | TGTGCCAGCAGCTTAGCGGTTGCAGCGGGATCCTACGAGCAGTACTTC
- | - | TRBJ2-5 | TRBV28 | CASSSGGQETQYF | TGTGCCAGCAGTTCCGGGGGCCAAGAGACCCAGTACTTC
- | - | TRBJ2-1 | TRBV7-2 | CASSTSSYNEQFF | TGTGCCAGCAGCACGAGCTCCTACAATGAGCAGTTCTTC
TRBD2 | - | TRBJ2-5 | TRBV7-3 | CASSSGGGSKETQYF | TGTGCCAGCAGCTCGGGGGGAGGGTCTAAAGAGACCCAGTACTTC
- | - | TRBJ2-7 | TRBV13 | CASSALGGERKQYF | TGTGCCAGCAGCGCCTTGGGGGGCGAAAGGAAGCAGTACTTC
- | - | TRBJ2-7 | TRBV19 | CASSGLRSSYEQYF | TGTGCCAGTAGTGGTCTCCGTAGCTCCTACGAGCAGTACTTC
TRBD1 | - | TRBJ1-3 | TRBV19 | CASSPGDSSGNTIYF | TGTGCCAGTAGTCCAGGGGACAGCTCTGGAAACACCATATATTTT
- | - | TRBJ1-3 | TRBV5-5 | CASSLLWQGGNTIYF | TGTGCCAGCAGCTTGTTATGGCAGGGCGGAAACACCATATATTTT
TRBD2 | - | TRBJ2-1 | TRBV7-9 | CASSPRAGGGVEQFF | TGTGCCAGCAGCCCCCGGGCGGGAGGCGGGGTTGAGCAGTTCTTC
- | - | TRBJ1-1 | TRBV6-5 | CASRKTTVNTEAFF | TGTGCCAGCAGAAAGACGACGGTGAACACTGAAGCTTTCTTT
TRBD1 | - | TRBJ1-4 | TRBV5-4 | CASSLGQDQKLFF | TGTGCCAGCAGCTTAGGACAGGACCAAAAACTGTTTTTT
- | - | TRBJ1-3 | TRBV10-3 | CASVGNGAGNTIYF | TGTGCCTCCGTCGGGAACGGGGCTGGAAACACCATATATTTT
TRBD2 | - | TRBJ2-4 | TRBV7-9 | CASSLGTGGMSIQYF | TGTGCCAGCAGCTTAGGTACGGGAGGGATGAGCATTCAGTACTTC
- | - | TRBJ2-6 | TRBV7-2 | CASSSGDHRANVLTF | TGTGCCAGCAGCTCGGGGGACCACCGGGCCAACGTCCTGACTTTC
- | - | TRBJ2-7 | TRBV6-5 | CASSLAAGEQYF | TGTGCCAGCAGTTTAGCGGCAGGGGAGCAGTACTTC
- | - | TRBJ2-2 | TRBV5-1 | CASSLAASRLQGGTGELFF | TGCGCCAGCAGCTTGGCGGCCTCCCGTCTTCAGGGGGGCACCGGGGAGCTGTTTTTT
TRBD2 | - | TRBJ2-1 | TRBV19 | CASRDRGLHHNNEQFF | TGTGCCAGTAGGGATAGGGGACTACACCATAACAATGAGCAGTTCTTC
TRBD1 | - | TRBJ2-7 | TRBV6-6 | CATQRFGTESYEQYF | TGTGCCACCCAGCGGTTCGGGACAGAATCCTACGAGCAGTACTTC
- | once | TRBJ1-5 | TRBV7-2 | CASSFRVVGQPQHF | TGTGCCAGCAGCTTCAGGGTCGTGGGACAGCCCCAGCATTTT
- | - | TRBJ2-2 | TRBV5-1 | CASSHGGDTGELFF | TGCGCCAGCAGTCACGGAGGGGACACCGGGGAGCTGTTTTTT
TRBD1 | - | TRBJ1-2 | TRBV10-3 | CAIAQGFGGGYTF | TGTGCCATCGCACAGGGGTTTGGCGGTGGCTACACCTTC
- | once | TRBJ1-6 | TRBV4-2 | CASSPTRESPYSPLHF | TGTGCCAGCAGCCCCACCAGGGAGTCGCCTTATTCACCCCTCCACTTT
TRBD2 | - | TRBJ2-3 | TRBV15 | CATSGGRGVLDTQYF | TGTGCCACCAGCGGGGGGAGGGGCGTACTAGATACGCAGTATTTT
- | - | TRBJ2-7 | TRBV6-6 | CASSYEGIPYEQYF | TGTGCCAGCAGTTACGAGGGAATCCCCTACGAGCAGTACTTC
- | - | TRBJ2-3 | TRBV25-1 | CASSEGGTDTQYF | TGTGCCAGCAGTGAAGGAGGGACAGATACGCAGTATTTT
- | - | TRBJ1-2 | TRBV11-3 | CASSLSLAGYGYTF | TGTGCCAGCAGCTTATCTCTGGCGGGATATGGCTACACCTTC
- | - | TRBJ1-6 | TRBV30 | CAWTSGSAPLHF | TGTGCCTGGACCAGTGGGTCGGCACCCCTCCACTTT
- | - | TRBJ1-3 | TRBV9 | CASSSSPSGNTIYF | TGTGCCAGCAGCTCGAGCCCCTCTGGAAACACCATATATTTT
- | - | TRBJ2-7 | TRBV5-1 | CASTRDTQRKNEQYF | TGCGCCAGCACCAGGGACACGCAGAGAAAGAACGAGCAGTACTTC
TRBD1 | few | TRBJ2-2 | TRBV2 | CASRIRQGNTGELFF | TGTGCCAGTAGAATAAGACAGGGAAACACCGGGGAGCTGTTTTTT
- | few | TRBJ2-2 | TRBV10-3 | CAILPTRDTGELFF | TGTGCCATCCTTCCTACCCGGGACACCGGGGAGCTGTTTTTT
- | - | TRBJ1-3 | TRBV5-1 | CASSPDSARSTIYF | TGCGCCAGCAGCCCCGACTCAGCCAGGAGCACCATATATTTT
- | - | TRBJ2-1 | TRBV19 | CASSIQGLLNDEQFF | TGTGCCAGTAGTATCCAAGGACTCCTAAATGACGAGCAGTTCTTC
- | - | TRBJ2-1 | TRBV11-1 | CASSLAKSSYNEQFF | TGTGCCAGCAGCTTGGCAAAGAGCTCCTACAATGAGCAGTTCTTC
- | - | TRBJ1-2 | TRBV5-4 | CASSFQSLANYGYTF | TGTGCCAGCAGCTTCCAATCCCTAGCTAACTATGGCTACACCTTC
TRBD2 | - | TRBJ2-7 | TRBV4-1 | CASSQEARGGSEQYF | TGCGCCAGCAGCCAAGAGGCACGGGGGGGATCCGAGCAGTACTTC
- | - | TRBJ2-7 | TRBV5-8 | CASSFHGRSAYEQYF | TGTGCCAGCAGCTTCCACGGGCGGAGCGCCTACGAGCAGTACTTC
- | - | TRBJ2-1 | TRBV21-1 | CASSPRGGATYNEQFF | TGTGCCAGCAGCCCTCGGGGGGGTGCAACCTACAATGAGCAGTTCTTC